These 30 T cell receptor beta chains were all obtained from the same sample, sequenced in a study of Ad26.COV2.S vaccination and SARS-CoV-2 variants. Generated by immunoSEQ multiplex PCR, the TCRdb table keeps only in-frame clones and is missing some. Of about 350,000 clones detected, roughly nine tenths appear once; the ten largest clones hold around 5.8%. Treatment specified: about 20 received Ad26.COV2.S at low or high dose, single or two shots; about 5 received placebo; per-sample allocation not given. Samples analyzed were those drawn on day 63 after the first vaccine or placebo injection. Sequenced here: peripheral blood, sampled in a trial of Ad26.COV2.S vaccine versus placebo. These TCRs come from a person aged 18-60 years who received the Ad26.COV2.S COVID-19 vaccine or a placebo.

The rearrangement uses TRBV25-1 and TRBJ2-1; TRBD2 matches 9 bases. V lost 4 bases and J lost 6; bases outside the gene matches: 13. Looked up from germline, CDR1 is MGHDK and CDR2 is SYGVNS. The CDR3 sequence is 17 residues long. This CDR3 is CASSGTLAGLFSNEQFF. CDR3 coding DNA: TGTGCCAGCAGTGGAACTCTAGCGGGGTTGTTTAGCAATGAGCAGTTCTTC.

The chain combines TRBV6-5 with TRBJ2-7; D possibly corresponds to TRBD2 (6 bases). From germline, CDR1 is MNHEY and CDR2 SVGAGI. Between the trimmed V and J ends, which lost 0 bases and 1 base, there was a span of 13 bases. The CDR3 contains 16 residues. CDR3: CASSYSWRGGSYEQYF. CDR3 bases: TGTGCCAGCAGTTACTCGTGGCGGGGAGGATCCTACGAGCAGTACTTC.

The CDR3 region is CASNPGGSSYEQYF. The DNA of the CDR3 is TGTGCCAGCAACCCGGGCGGCAGCTCCTACGAGCAGTACTTC. The chain joins TRBV5-4 to TRBJ2-7; D unclear. The CDR3 has 14 amino acids. Per the germline V gene, CDR1 is SGHNT and CDR2 is YYREEE (reference sequence). V lost 6 bases, J lost 0 bases, and 13 bases lay in between.

The chain couples TRBV29-1 to TRBJ1-1, with D maybe TRBD1 (5 bases). Germline lookup yields CDR1 SQVTM and CDR2 ANQGSEA. The CDR3 totals 14 residues. Trimming took off 6 bases at V and 2 bases at J, with 16 bases between the two ends. The CDR3: CSVHGAAPNTEAFF. The CDR3 DNA reads as TGCAGCGTCCATGGGGCGGCACCTAACACTGAAGCTTTCTTT.

V and J are TRBV5-1 and TRBJ2-2; unclear D gene. CDR3 length: 14 amino acids. The germline V gene has CDR1 SGHRS and CDR2 YFSETQ. V lost 7 bases to trimming and J lost 3 bases, with 13 bases between them. In DNA form, the CDR3 reads TGCGCCAGCGGTGGAAACTCCTACACCGGGGAGCTGTTTTTT. Encoded protein: CASGGNSYTGELFF.

The chain combines TRBV9 with TRBJ1-2; no clear D. Germline V gene sequence: CDR1 SGDLS, CDR2 YYNGEE. The CDR3 length is 15 residues. V lost 1 base to trimming and J lost 1 base, with 11 bases between them. CDR3 nucleotide sequence: TGTGCCAGCAGCGTAAGCGCCGGGGATAACTATGGCTACACCTTC. Protein product: CASSVSAGDNYGYTF.

CDR3: CASTIGGGQETQYF. In DNA, the CDR3 is TGTGCCAGCACTATTGGGGGGGGGCAAGAGACCCAGTACTTC. The rearrangement links TRBV5-4 to TRBJ2-5; 7 bases agree with TRBD2. Looked up from germline, CDR1 is SGHNT and CDR2 is YYREEE (reference sequence). The junction had 7 bases not matched to a gene; V was cut back by 6 bases and J by 2 bases. This CDR3 is 14 amino acids long.

The CDR3 DNA follows: TGTGCCAGCTCCATCGGGCAGGGGGACACCATATATTTT. It is translated as CASSIGQGDTIYF. The V gene is TRBV27, the J gene TRBJ1-3; 7 positions agree with TRBD1. V dropped 8 bases and J dropped 8; count of bases not matched to a gene: 9. CDR1 MNHEY and CDR2 SMNVEV come from the germline V gene (reference sequence). This CDR3 has 13 residues.

This clone was found once. The CDR3 here is CASSLGPSPYNEQFF. The CDR3 nucleotides are TGTGCCAGCAGCTTGGGTCCTTCCCCATACAATGAGCAGTTCTTC. The gene calls are TRBV5-6 and TRBJ2-1; D unresolved. This CDR3 spans 15 amino acids. V gave up 0 bases and J gave up 4 bases, with 11 bases separating them. Germline CDR1 and CDR2: SGHDT and YYEEEE.

This clone was seen only once. The rearrangement joins TRBV19 to TRBJ1-2; 7 bases are shared with TRBD1. Per the germline V gene, CDR1 is LNHDA and CDR2 is SQIVND (reference sequence). This CDR3 region has 14 residues. V lost 4 bases and J lost 8; bases outside the gene matches: 10. The CDR3 sequence: CASSRGGDTRGYTF. In DNA, the CDR3 is TGTGCCAGTAGTAGAGGGGGCGATACTCGCGGCTACACCTTC. Looking up the rest from reference TRBV19 and TRBJ1-2 gives the full variable domain: DGGITQSPKYLFRKEGQNVTLSCEQNLNHDAMYWYRQDPGQGLRLIYYSQIVNDFQKGDIAEGYSVSREKKESFPLTVTSAQKNPTAFYLCASSRGGDTRGYTFGSGTRLTVV.

This rearrangement joins TRBV30 to TRBJ2-3; 11 positions agree with TRBD1. The CDR3 sequence is 15 residues long. With 5 bases clipped from V and 3 bases from J, the junction kept 7 bases outside the gene matches. CDR1 and CDR2 (germline): GTSNPN, SVGIG (reference sequence). The CDR3 DNA is TGTGCCTGGGACCGGGGACAGGGGGTGACAGATACGCAGTATTTT. Its translation: CAWDRGQGVTDTQYF. Filled out from reference TRBV30 and TRBJ2-3, the complete variable domain reads SQTIHQWPATLVQPVGSPLSLECTVEGTSNPNLYWYRQAAGRGLQLLFYSVGIGQISSEVPQNLSASRPQDRQFILSSKKLLLSDSGFYLCAWDRGQGVTDTQYFGPGTRLTVL.

V is TRBV5-6 and J is TRBJ2-3; D is possibly TRBD2 (6 bases). V lost 5 bases and J lost 1, with 20 bases in between. CDR3 size: 17 residues. Germline V CDR1 and CDR2: SGHDT, YYEEEE. Here the CDR3 reads CASRGEPGLRGTDTQYF. CDR3 in DNA: TGTGCCAGCAGGGGGGAACCGGGACTTCGTGGCACAGATACGCAGTATTTT.

The chain carries TRBV11-1 and TRBJ2-7; 10 bases fit TRBD1. CDR3 size: 15 residues. In germline, CDR1 is SGHAT, CDR2 FQDESV (reference sequence). Unmatched junction bases numbered 6, after V lost 5 bases and J lost 2 bases. CDR3 DNA: TGTGCCAGCAGCCGCGGGACAGGGGAAACCTACGAGCAGTACTTC. This sequence encodes CASSRGTGETYEQYF.

CDR3 sequence (DNA): TGTGCCAGCAGCGCCGGGACTCTCGACAAAGAGACCCAGTACTTC. Residues: CASSAGTLDKETQYF. The V gene is TRBV9, the J gene TRBJ2-5, with a tentative D call TRBD2 (6 bases). The CDR3 has 15 amino acids. Per the germline V gene, CDR1 is SGDLS and CDR2 is YYNGEE. Trimming left V 3 bases short and J 3 bases short, with 15 bases between.

The chain joins TRBV19 to TRBJ2-1; a possible D gene is TRBD2 (7 bases). This CDR3 is built from 16 residues. Trimming pared 3 bases from V and 4 bases from J, leaving 16 bases between. The germline gives CDR1 LNHDA, CDR2 SQIVND (reference sequence). CDR3 nucleotide sequence: TGTGCCAGTAGTATTGGGGGGGCCGTTCATTACAATGAGCAGTTCTTC. Protein: CASSIGGAVHYNEQFF.

The chain is built from TRBV5-4 and TRBJ2-1; 8 bases are a match to TRBD2. The CDR3 is 17 residues long. Germline V gene data show CDR1 as SGHNT and CDR2 as YYREEE (reference sequence). Trimming removed 4 bases from V and 4 bases from J; junction bases left unmatched: 13. The CDR3 is CASSQAPTGGIYNEQFF. In DNA, the CDR3 is TGTGCCAGCAGCCAGGCCCCTACGGGAGGGATTTACAATGAGCAGTTCTTC.

This clone was recorded only once. The junction departs from the called germline gene at one end, perhaps through a read error. J is TRBJ2-7 and V is TRBV4-2; possible D gene TRBD1, 5 bases. Germline CDR1 LGHNA, CDR2 YNFKEQ. CDR3 length: 13 amino acids. The CDR3 loop reads CAGSQEDSYEQYF. Here the CDR3 DNA reads TGTGCCGGCAGCCAAGAAGACAGCTACGAGCAGTACTTC.

This chain joins TRBV28 and TRBJ2-7; 10 bases agree with TRBD1. With 2 bases clipped from V and 6 bases from J, the junction kept 7 bases outside the gene matches. The CDR3 runs 15 residues. Germline CDR1 MDHEN, CDR2 SYDVKM. Here the CDR3 reads CASSLIDRGLGEQYF. CDR3 nucleotides: TGTGCCAGCAGTTTAATTGACAGGGGGCTGGGCGAGCAGTACTTC.

This clone was counted once. V is TRBV7-2 and J is TRBJ2-3, with D maybe TRBD2 (6 bases). V dropped 4 bases and J dropped 0 bases, with 8 bases sitting between them. Germline lookup yields CDR1 SGHTA and CDR2 FQGNSA. The CDR3 sequence is 14 residues long. DNA for the CDR3: TGTGCCAGCAGCTGGACTACGAGCACAGATACGCAGTATTTT. Translation: CASSWTTSTDTQYF.

This clone has only one observation. The chain has TRBV9 and TRBJ1-1; D gene uncertain. The CDR3 extends over 15 amino acids. V lost 0 bases and J lost 0, with 9 bases in between. Germline loops: CDR1 SGDLS, CDR2 YYNGEE. DNA for the CDR3: TGTGCCAGCAGCGTAGGAGATTGGGTGAACACTGAAGCTTTCTTT. This gives the protein CASSVGDWVNTEAFF.

V usage is TRBV7-9 and J usage is TRBJ2-5; 9 bases are shared with TRBD1. CDR3 size: 18 residues. V trimming: 5 bases; J trimming: 4 bases; junction bases outside the gene matches: 17. In germline, CDR1 is SEHNR, CDR2 FQNEAQ (reference sequence). The CDR3 region is CASSVMGTGYQRAETQYF. Written as DNA, the CDR3 is TGTGCCAGCAGCGTCATGGGGACAGGGTACCAAAGGGCAGAGACCCAGTACTTC.

V is TRBV5-4 and J is TRBJ2-3; TRBD2 agrees at 8 bases. The germline gives CDR1 SGHNT, CDR2 YYREEE (reference sequence). The CDR3 totals 15 residues. V shed 0 bases and J 3 bases; nucleotides not matched to a gene: 3. The CDR3 protein is CASSLAGGTTDTQYF. CDR3 DNA: TGTGCCAGCAGCTTGGCGGGAGGGACGACAGATACGCAGTATTTT.

This sequence joins TRBV2 and TRBJ2-5; 9 positions match TRBD1. V was pared by 4 bases and J by 2 bases, with 2 bases of the junction left unmatched. In germline, CDR1 is SNHLY, CDR2 FYNNEI. The CDR3 length is 14 residues. The CDR3 DNA reads as TGTGCCAGCAGTGGACAGGGGGGGCAAGAGACCCAGTACTTC. Protein product: CASSGQGGQETQYF.

The chain is built from TRBV5-4 and TRBJ1-1; 8 bases are a match to TRBD1. This CDR3 comprises 15 residues. The V segment lost 0 bases and the J segment 4 bases; nucleotides outside the gene matches: 5. The germline V gene has CDR1 SGHNT and CDR2 YYREEE (reference sequence). The CDR3 sequence is CASSLGGDRGTEAFF. CDR3 DNA: TGTGCCAGCAGCTTGGGAGGCGACAGGGGCACTGAAGCTTTCTTT.

The CDR3 DNA sequence: TGTGCCAGCTCTCCCGGACTAGCAGGGGCAGATACGCAGTATTTT. Protein: CASSPGLAGADTQYF. This chain joins TRBV18 and TRBJ2-3; 8 bases fit TRBD2. Germline trimming cut 6 bases from V and 4 bases from J; bases unmatched to any gene: 9. The CDR3 has 15 amino acids. The germline V gene has CDR1 KGHSH and CDR2 LQKENI.

The chain recombines TRBV27 with TRBJ2-7, with no clear D. Per the germline V gene, CDR1 is MNHEY and CDR2 is SMNVEV (reference sequence). The CDR3 extends over 15 amino acids. V gave up 3 bases and J gave up 3 bases, with 15 bases separating them. The CDR3 bases are TGTGCCAGCAGTTTGTCGGTAGCCCGACTCTACGAGCAGTACTTC. The encoded protein is CASSLSVARLYEQYF.

The chain employs TRBV29-1 and TRBJ2-7; 7 bases agree with TRBD1. Trimming took 6 bases from V and 3 from J; bases not matched to a gene: 5. This CDR3 comprises 12 residues. CDR1 and CDR2 (germline): SQVTM, ANQGSEA. CDR3 in amino acids: CSVSDRVYEQYF. CDR3 in DNA: TGCAGCGTCTCCGACAGGGTCTACGAGCAGTACTTC.

This chain joins TRBV28 and TRBJ2-1; 8 bases agree with TRBD2. With V trimmed by 5 bases and J by 4 bases, 10 bases remained unmatched. The CDR3 runs to 16 residues. Germline values: CDR1 MDHEN, CDR2 SYDVKM. The CDR3 reads CASSPASGRTYNEQFF. The CDR3 bases are TGTGCCAGCAGTCCGGCGAGCGGGAGAACTTACAATGAGCAGTTCTTC.

The CDR3 DNA sequence: TGTGCCAGCAGCCAAGAGACAACTAATGAAAAACTGTTTTTT. As protein: CASSQETTNEKLFF. The rearrangement joins TRBV7-8 to TRBJ1-4, with D uncertain. The ends were cut back, 5 bases at V and 0 bases at J, with 7 bases in the middle. In germline, CDR1 is SGHVS, CDR2 FQNEAQ. CDR3 length: 14 residues.

This clone showed up just once. This chain uses TRBV6-1 with TRBJ1-3; D unresolved. This CDR3 comprises 12 residues. V was pared by 2 bases and J by 10 bases, with 9 bases between. The germline V gene has CDR1 MNHNS and CDR2 SASEGT. CDR3 protein: CASSELGWTIYF. The CDR3, as DNA: TGTGCCAGCAGTGAACTGGGGTGGACCATATATTTT.